This note documents a single T cell receptor beta chain sequence. The antigen remains undetermined. Libraries were prepared by immunoSEQ multiplex PCR; TCRdb keeps only in-frame clonotypes and omits some of them. Of about 120,000 clones listed, 70% to 90% were seen once; the top ten hold roughly 3.1%. The data originate from a study of T cell responses to AZD1222 COVID-19 vaccine. Study findings and constraints: Across the whole spike, CD4 TCRs peaked at regions 160-218 and 743-854. Within unmutated variant regions lay the reported targets of nearly half of spike-specific TCRs. Baseline serology detected seropositivity in only six AZD1222 recipients.

Pooling of second doses given at about 4 or about 12 weeks was done. The germline gives CDR1 MDHEN, CDR2 SYDVKM. The CDR3 runs to 15 residues. V shed 3 bases and J shed 1 base, with 10 bases lying between them. This chain links TRBV28 with TRBJ2-1; a weak D match, TRBD2 (7 bases). The specimen was peripheral blood, collected 28 days after the second AZD1222 dose. The origin of this receptor is an adult who received the AZD1222 COVID-19 vaccine. CDR3 DNA sequence: TGTGCCAGCAGTTTCGAGGGGGGGTCCTACAATGAGCAGTTCTTC. It encodes CASSFEGGSYNEQFF.